The 25 T cell receptor beta chains below were found in one sample sequenced in a study of glioma-infiltrating T cells. Using RNA template, CDR3s of TCR alpha and beta were amplified with iRepertoire arm-PCR. TCRdb re-derived calls from the multiplex PCR reads in MiXCR, one entry per CDR3 protein. The sample has some 190,000 distinct CDR3 sequences, roughly a third seen once. Sequencing used glioma tissue, nonneoplastic brain tissue, or PBMCs (not recorded which). The receptors come from a human donor with low-grade glioma or glioblastoma, undergoing nonglioma brain surgery, or in good health (not recorded which).

This clonotype appeared a few times. CDR3 DNA sequence: TGTGCCAGCAGCTTATACAGGACCACTGAAGCTTTCTTT. Protein: CASSLYRTTEAFF. V gene TRBV7-9 combines with J gene TRBJ1-1; D possibly corresponds to TRBD1 (5 bases). Trimming shortened V by 2 bases and J by 4 bases, and 8 bases separated the two germline ends. CDR1 and CDR2 (germline): SEHNR, FQNEAQ (reference sequence). The CDR3 has 13 residues.

This clonotype was observed many times. This sequence joins TRBV20-1 and TRBJ1-6; D may be TRBD1 (6 bases). The V end lost 6 bases, the J end lost 7 bases, and 13 bases lay between the germline ends. This CDR3 contains 13 residues. CDR1 and CDR2 from the germline V gene are DFQATT and SNEGSKA (reference sequence). The CDR3 sequence: CSATDSRNSPLHF. The CDR3, as DNA: TGCAGTGCCACGGACAGCCGCAATTCACCCCTCCACTTT.

In its sample, this clonotype was seen many times. This sequence joins TRBV10-3 and TRBJ2-1, with D unclear. CDR3 size: 12 residues. Germline V gene sequence: CDR1 ENHRY, CDR2 SYGVKD. V shed 2 bases and J shed 7 bases, with 6 bases lying between them. The CDR3 region is CAISEGSNEQFF. Written as DNA, the CDR3 is TGTGCCATCAGTGAGGGTAGTAATGAGCAGTTCTTC.

The J gene is TRBJ1-1, the V gene TRBV19, with 7 bases matching TRBD1. V was clipped by 4 bases and J by 4 bases; unmatched bases: 3. Germline-derived CDR1 and CDR2 are LNHDA and SQIVND (reference sequence). The CDR3 has 13 amino acids. CDR3 loop: CASSKGGRTEAFF. The DNA for the CDR3 is TGTGCCAGTAGTAAAGGGGGCCGCACTGAAGCTTTCTTT.

This clonotype was recorded at least ten times. The chain carries TRBV28 and TRBJ2-1, with 10 bases identical to TRBD1. CDR1 MDHEN and CDR2 SYDVKM come from the germline V gene. This CDR3 contains 14 residues. After removal of 9 bases from V and 4 bases from J, the junction contained 6 bases not matched to a gene. The CDR3 reads CASHRTGGYNEQFF. CDR3 nucleotides: TGTGCCAGTCATCGGACAGGGGGGTACAATGAGCAGTTCTTC.

Points on this clonotype: This may arise from a read error, as a much more abundant clone is one base away. This chain uses TRBV7-6 with TRBJ2-1; 11 bases agree with TRBD2. Germline V gene sequence: CDR1 SGHVS, CDR2 FNYEAQ. This CDR3 has 14 residues. The CDR3 DNA reads as TGTGTCAGCAGTTTAGCGGGAGGGACCAATGAGCAGTTCTTC. Its translation: CVSSLAGGTNEQFF.

The rearrangement joins TRBV7-8 to TRBJ2-7; D is possibly TRBD2 (5 bases). The CDR3 spans 17 residues. Germline lookup yields CDR1 SGHVS and CDR2 FQNEAQ. V lost 1 base to trimming and J lost 5 bases, with 21 bases between them. CDR3 region: CASSLVSLGEFANEQYF. The CDR3 DNA reads as TGTGCCAGCAGCTTAGTATCTTTGGGAGAGTTCGCCAACGAGCAGTACTTC. Looking up the rest from reference TRBV7-8 and TRBJ2-7 gives the full variable domain: GAGVSQSPRYKVAKRGQDVALRCDPISGHVSLFWYQQALGQGPEFLTYFQNEAQLDKSGLPSDRFFAERPEGSVSTLKIQRTQQEDSAVYLCASSLVSLGEFANEQYFGPGTRLTVT.

As concerns this clonotype: Given a much more abundant clone one base away, this may be a read error. The chain recombines TRBV7-6 with TRBJ2-7, with D possibly matching TRBD2 (5 bases). The CDR3 runs 14 residues. With 1 base removed from V and 1 base from J, the gap between germline ends came to 8 bases. CDR1 SGHVS and CDR2 FNYEAQ come from the germline V gene. The CDR3 loop is CASSLDGISYEQYF. CDR3 coding DNA: TGTGCCAGCAGCTTAGACGGGATATCCTACGAGCAGTACTTC. The entire variable domain, with the rest obtained from reference TRBV7-6 and TRBJ2-7, is as follows: GAGVSQSPRYKVTKRGQDVALRCDPISGHVSLYWYRQALGQGPEFLTYFNYEAQQDKSGLPNDRFSAERPEGSISTLTIQRTEQRDSAMYRCASSLDGISYEQYFGPGTRLTVT.

The chain combines TRBV27 with TRBJ1-6; D uncertain. V gave up 5 bases and J gave up 5 bases, with 16 bases separating them. Germline V lookup: CDR1 MNHEY, CDR2 SMNVEV (reference sequence). There are 16 residues in the CDR3. The CDR3 DNA follows: TGTGCCAGCAGTAAGGTTAGATTTTACGATAATTCACCCCTCCACTTT. Amino acid sequence: CASSKVRFYDNSPLHF.

For this clonotype: A much bigger clone sits one base away, suggesting this may be a read error. The gene calls are TRBV12-3 or TRBV12-4 and TRBJ2-7, with D perhaps TRBD1 (5 bases). Deletions cut 6 bases from V and 6 bases from J, with 21 bases between. The CDR3 runs to 15 residues. The CDR3 bases are TGTGCCAGCAGCTCGGACACATCGAGGCCCTTCGAGCAGTACTTC. Protein: CASSSDTSRPFEQYF.

On this clonotype itself: This may be a read error: a much more frequent sequence differs by one nucleotide. The CDR3 end shows no conserved phenylalanine or tryptophan, and so a read error is likely. The chain couples TRBV11-2 to TRBJ2-1; 7 nucleotides line up with TRBD1. Germline V lookup: CDR1 SGHAT, CDR2 FQNNGV. This CDR3 is built from 16 residues. The J segment lost 6 bases and the V segment lost 5 bases, leaving 13 bases of the junction unmatched. The CDR3 here is CASSATSTGRGNEQFL. CDR3 nucleotides: TGTGCCAGCAGCGCCACCTCGACAGGGCGTGGCAATGAGCAGTTCTTA.

The sample holds many counts of this clonotype. This rearrangement joins TRBV27 to TRBJ1-2; 7 bases match TRBD1. The CDR3 spans 15 residues. The ends lost 3 bases at V and 4 bases at J; junction bases unmatched: 8. Germline-derived CDR1 and CDR2 are MNHEY and SMNVEV (reference sequence). The CDR3 coding sequence is TGTGCCAGCAGTTTTAACCAAAGACAGGGCTATGGCTACACCTTC. This encodes CASSFNQRQGYGYTF.

With regard to this clonotype: At one boundary the junction diverges from the germline segment, which might be a read error. The chain joins TRBV19 to TRBJ2-5; D gene uncertain. Germline assignment: CDR1 LNHDA and CDR2 SQIVND (reference sequence). This CDR3 spans 17 amino acids. CDR3 in amino acids: CAGSNYLESSIQETQYF. The CDR3 coding sequence is TGTGCCGGTAGTAATTACTTGGAAAGCAGTATCCAAGAGACCCAGTACTTC.

This clonotype was seen only a few times. The chain recombines TRBV10-3 with TRBJ2-3; 9 positions match TRBD2. From germline, CDR1 is ENHRY and CDR2 SYGVKD. The V segment lost 8 bases and the J segment 6 bases; nucleotides outside the gene matches: 12. There are 15 residues in the CDR3. In DNA form, the CDR3 reads TGTGCCATCGGGCGAGGGCGGGAGGGCCCCGATACGCAGTATTTT. This encodes CAIGRGREGPDTQYF.

On this clonotype: A much larger clone lies a single base off, so this may be a read error. The chain links TRBV29-1 to TRBJ2-6; D not resolved. V was pared by 4 bases and J by 1 base, with 8 bases between. CDR3 length equals 14 residues. From germline, CDR1 is SQVTM and CDR2 ANQGSEA. The CDR3 here is CSVGIGSGANVLTF. The CDR3 DNA reads TGCAGCGTTGGAATAGGATCTGGGGCCAACGTCCTGACTTTC.

The V and J genes are TRBV18 and TRBJ1-1; TRBD1 is a possible D gene (5 bases). Germline loops: CDR1 KGHSH, CDR2 LQKENI. V was cut by 0 bases and J by 3 bases, with 14 bases left in between. CDR3 length equals 16 residues. This CDR3 is CASSPPGARADTEAFF. Here the CDR3 DNA reads TGTGCCAGCTCACCACCGGGAGCCAGGGCAGACACTGAAGCTTTCTTT.

The table lists this clonotype with many counts. J is TRBJ1-6 and V is TRBV6-6, with D possibly TRBD1 on 6 matching bases. V lost 0 bases and J lost 9, with 9 bases in between. Germline assignment: CDR1 MNHNY and CDR2 SVGAGI (reference sequence). The CDR3 has 14 residues. Here the CDR3 DNA reads TGTGCCAGCAGTTACTCGAGACAGGCTTCACCCCTCCACTTT. It is translated as CASSYSRQASPLHF.

This clonotype was detected many times. The genes are TRBV19 and TRBJ1-5, with D hard to call. CDR1 is LNHDA and CDR2 is SQIVND in the germline V gene (reference sequence). Trimming removed 9 bases at V and 2 bases at J, with 14 bases between. The CDR3 is 14 residues long. CDR3 residues: CASSLGSGNQPQHF. The CDR3 DNA reads as TGTGCCAGCAGCTTGGGGTCGGGCAATCAGCCCCAGCATTTT.

This clonotype was seen repeatedly, ten times or more. The J gene is TRBJ2-7, the V gene TRBV20-1; D uncertain. With 6 bases removed from V and 6 bases from J, the gap between germline ends came to 24 bases. Per germline, CDR1 DFQATT and CDR2 SNEGSKA (reference sequence). There are 15 residues in the CDR3. CDR3 DNA sequence: TGCAGTGCCAAACCGCCCCCTGCCCAGACCGGCGAGCAGTACTTC. Translation: CSAKPPPAQTGEQYF.

This clonotype was recorded at least ten times. The gene calls are TRBV6-2 or TRBV6-3 and TRBJ2-1, with TRBD1 identical over 7 bases. The CDR3 has 16 residues. Losses at the gene ends were 2 bases for V and 0 bases for J; bases not matched to a gene: 4. Germline CDR1 reads MNHEY; CDR2 reads SVGEGT. Here the CDR3 DNA reads TGTGCCAGCAGTTACCAGACAGGGAGCTCCTACAATGAGCAGTTCTTC. It specifies CASSYQTGSSYNEQFF.

This clonotype was recorded many times. V and J are TRBV11-2 and TRBJ2-7; D perhaps matches TRBD1 (6 bases). Trimming removed 5 bases at V and 3 bases at J, with 17 bases between. Germline V gene lookup returns CDR1 SGHAT and CDR2 FQNNGV. The CDR3 length is 15 residues. The CDR3 bases are TGTGCCAGCAGCACCCACAGGGTCCCCATCTACGAGCAGTACTTC. Translating gives CASSTHRVPIYEQYF.

DNA of the CDR3: TGTGCCAGCAGCCCTGGACTAGCGGCGGGGCCAGATACGCAGTATTTT. This sequence encodes CASSPGLAAGPDTQYF. V is TRBV7-3 and J is TRBJ2-3; 10 nucleotides match TRBD2. The V and J ends lost 5 bases and 4 bases, in that order; junction bases with no gene match: 9. This CDR3 contains 16 residues. The V gene's germline CDR1 is SGHTA and CDR2 FQGTGA.

This clonotype came up many times. The J gene is TRBJ1-2, the V gene TRBV7-2; tentative D call: TRBD1 (6 bases). The germline V and J ends were trimmed by 6 bases and 4 bases, with 12 bases remaining between them. The CDR3 length is 13 residues. In germline, CDR1 is SGHTA, CDR2 FQGNSA. DNA for the CDR3: TGTGCCAGCAGACCGACAGGACTCTATGGCTACACCTTC. As protein: CASRPTGLYGYTF.

This clonotype came up many times. The rearrangement links TRBV7-9 to TRBJ1-1; 8 positions agree with TRBD1. From germline, CDR1 is SEHNR and CDR2 FQNEAQ (reference sequence). Unmatched junction bases numbered 4, after V lost 1 base and J lost 0 bases. The CDR3 runs to 16 residues. This CDR3 reads CASSLGGQGLNTEAFF. DNA of the CDR3: TGTGCCAGCAGCTTAGGTGGACAGGGCTTGAACACTGAAGCTTTCTTT.

The rearrangement uses TRBV5-1 and TRBJ1-1; maybe TRBD1 (6 bases). Trimming removed 1 base from V and 6 bases from J, with 19 bases in between. The V gene's germline CDR1 is SGHRS and CDR2 YFSETQ. The CDR3 length is 16 residues. For the CDR3, the DNA is TGCGCCAGCAGCTTGTCCTCCGGGACACATCACGCTGAAGCTTTCTTT. Protein sequence: CASSLSSGTHHAEAFF.